One and the same sample provided the 17 T cell receptor beta chains below, sequenced in a study of T cell responses to AZD1222 COVID-19 vaccine. Assay used: immunoSEQ multiplex PCR; TCRdb lists only in-frame clones, some missing. In the table there are about 130,000 clones, around 90% of which are singletons. This specimen consisted of peripheral blood, obtained 28 days after the second AZD1222 dose. The source of these receptors is an adult who received the AZD1222 COVID-19 vaccine.

This chain links TRBV6-5 with TRBJ1-4, with 7 bases aligning to TRBD1. CDR3 length: 15 residues. The V gene end was trimmed by 5 bases and the J gene end by 5 bases; junction bases not matched to a gene: 8. CDR1 is MNHEY and CDR2 is SVGAGI in the germline V gene. The CDR3 reads CASSRSDRPNEKLFF. Written as DNA, the CDR3 is TGTGCCAGCAGTCGCTCGGACAGGCCGAATGAAAAACTGTTTTTT.

The CDR3 region has the DNA TGTGCCAGCAGCCCCCGACCCCTCGGGGAGCTGTTTTTT. It codes for CASSPRPLGELFF. The genes are TRBV7-9 and TRBJ2-2; D is uncertain. This CDR3 has 13 residues. Trimming removed 5 bases from V and 7 bases from J, with 11 bases in between. The V gene's germline CDR1 is SEHNR and CDR2 FQNEAQ (reference sequence).

The chain joins TRBV7-2 to TRBJ2-3, with D tentatively TRBD1 (6 bases). The CDR3 has 17 residues. The germline gives CDR1 SGHTA, CDR2 FQGNSA. V shed 9 bases and J shed 0 bases, with 22 bases lying between them. This CDR3 reads CASSIGQTYPSTDTQYF. In nucleotides, the CDR3 is TGTGCCAGTAGTATCGGACAGACTTACCCTAGCACAGATACGCAGTATTTT. Together with reference TRBV7-2 and TRBJ2-3, the CDR3 gives the full variable domain: GAGVSQSPSNKVTEKGKDVELRCDPISGHTALYWYRQSLGQGLEFLIYFQGNSAPDKSGLPSDRFSAERTGGSVSTLTIQRTQQEDSAVYLCASSIGQTYPSTDTQYFGPGTRLTVL.

The chain recombines TRBV19 with TRBJ1-4; 8 bases align to TRBD1. Germline V gene sequence: CDR1 LNHDA, CDR2 SQIVND (reference sequence). The CDR3 loop spans 14 amino acids. The J segment lost 3 bases and the V segment lost 6 bases, leaving 3 bases of the junction unmatched. CDR3 amino acids: CASRKDRANEKLFF. CDR3 coding DNA: TGTGCCAGTAGGAAGGACAGGGCTAATGAAAAACTGTTTTTT.

The chain has TRBV13 and TRBJ2-1, with 9 bases lining up with TRBD2. Germline V lookup: CDR1 PRHDT, CDR2 FYEKMQ (reference sequence). Germline trimming cut 5 bases from V and 3 bases from J; bases unmatched to any gene: 8. The CDR3 is 16 residues long. CDR3 amino acids: CASSPPAGGNYNEQFF. The CDR3 coding sequence is TGTGCCAGCAGCCCTCCAGCGGGGGGTAACTACAATGAGCAGTTCTTC.

V is TRBV7-9 and J is TRBJ2-5; 7 nucleotides align to TRBD2. The V gene's germline CDR1 is SEHNR and CDR2 FQNEAQ (reference sequence). J was trimmed by 5 bases and V by 5 bases; bases with no gene match: 8. CDR3 length: 14 amino acids. CDR3 amino acids: CASSRRGGFETQYF. CDR3 nucleotides: TGTGCCAGCAGCCGAAGGGGAGGGTTTGAGACCCAGTACTTC.

This sequence joins TRBV19 and TRBJ1-3; no definite D call. Trimming left V 7 bases short and J 0 bases short, with 7 bases between. The CDR3 spans 13 residues. CDR1 is LNHDA and CDR2 is SQIVND in the germline V gene (reference sequence). The CDR3 bases are TGTGCCAGTATGGCTCTCTCTGGAAACACCATATATTTT. It encodes CASMALSGNTIYF. Together with reference TRBV19 and TRBJ1-3, the CDR3 gives the full variable domain: DGGITQSPKYLFRKEGQNVTLSCEQNLNHDAMYWYRQDPGQGLRLIYYSQIVNDFQKGDIAEGYSVSREKKESFPLTVTSAQKNPTAFYLCASMALSGNTIYFGEGSWLTVV.

V usage is TRBV6-2 or TRBV6-3 and J usage is TRBJ2-7, with TRBD2 as a possible D gene (5 bases). Germline V lookup: CDR1 MNHEY, CDR2 SVGEGT. This CDR3 contains 16 residues. V lost 0 bases to trimming and J lost 3 bases, with 15 bases between them. CDR3 residues: CASSYSIRLAFYEQYF. DNA of the CDR3: TGTGCCAGCAGTTACTCGATTCGCCTAGCCTTCTACGAGCAGTACTTC.

The rearrangement uses TRBV18 and TRBJ2-4; TRBD1 agrees at 9 bases. The CDR3 is 14 amino acids. J lost 9 bases, V lost 0 bases, and 3 bases had no gene match. Looked up from germline, CDR1 is KGHSH and CDR2 is LQKENI. In nucleotides, the CDR3 is TGTGCCAGCTCACCACCGGACAGGGGAAGCATTCAGTACTTC. Residues: CASSPPDRGSIQYF.

The CDR3 loop is CSARQESEQYF. DNA for the CDR3: TGCAGTGCTAGACAAGAATCCGAGCAGTACTTC. The gene calls are TRBV20-1 and TRBJ2-7; D is uncertain. The CDR3 spans 11 residues. V lost 2 bases and J lost 6, with 8 bases in between. Per the germline V gene, CDR1 is DFQATT and CDR2 is SNEGSKA (reference sequence).

This chain joins TRBV27 and TRBJ1-1; 8 bases are shared with TRBD1. The CDR3 is made up of 13 amino acids. In germline, CDR1 is MNHEY, CDR2 SMNVEV (reference sequence). V trimming: 10 bases; J trimming: 0 bases; junction bases outside the gene matches: 4. The CDR3 DNA reads TGTGCCACCTGGACAGGGCTGAACACTGAAGCTTTCTTT. It specifies CATWTGLNTEAFF.

The CDR3 loop is CASSPPGGHQPQHF. The CDR3 DNA reads as TGTGCCAGCAGCCCCCCGGGGGGACATCAGCCCCAGCATTTT. The genes are TRBV7-2 and TRBJ1-5, with D maybe TRBD1 (5 bases). The CDR3 extends over 14 amino acids. The V end lost 5 bases, the J end lost 5 bases, and 13 bases lay between the germline ends. Germline CDR1 reads SGHTA; CDR2 reads FQGNSA.

This chain uses TRBV6-1 with TRBJ2-1; D gene uncertain. There are 13 residues in the CDR3. Germline V gene lookup returns CDR1 MNHNS and CDR2 SASEGT. V was clipped by 0 bases and J by 9 bases, with 9 bases between them. The CDR3 region has the DNA TGTGCCAGCAGTGAAGCGCTAATGGGTGAGCAGTTCTTC. It encodes CASSEALMGEQFF.

V and J are TRBV7-9 and TRBJ1-4; tentatively, D is TRBD1 (5 bases). CDR1 is SEHNR and CDR2 is FQNEAQ in the germline V gene (reference sequence). This CDR3 comprises 14 residues. The V end lost 1 base, the J end lost 4 bases, and 7 bases lay between the germline ends. The CDR3 here is CASSLGGFNEKLFF. The CDR3 nucleotides are TGTGCCAGCAGCTTAGGGGGGTTTAATGAAAAACTGTTTTTT.

The J gene is TRBJ1-1, the V gene TRBV28; D unresolved. The CDR3 consists of 11 residues. Per the germline V gene, CDR1 is MDHEN and CDR2 is SYDVKM. V was pared by 5 bases and J by 5 bases, with 6 bases between. CDR3: CASSPRTEAFF. The CDR3, as DNA: TGTGCCAGCAGTCCGCGGACTGAAGCTTTCTTT. Using reference TRBV28 and TRBJ1-1 for the parts outside the CDR3, the full variable domain is DVKVTQSSRYLVKRTGEKVFLECVQDMDHENMFWYRQDPGLGLRLIYFSYDVKMKEKGDIPEGYSVSREKKERFSLILESASTNQTSMYLCASSPRTEAFFGQGTRLTVV.

The chain has TRBV6-5 and TRBJ1-2; a possible D gene is TRBD1 (5 bases). The V and J ends lost 7 bases and 4 bases respectively, with 16 bases between them. In germline, CDR1 is MNHEY, CDR2 SVGAGI. The CDR3 runs to 14 residues. The CDR3 is CASTPLGGSYGYTF. The CDR3 DNA sequence: TGTGCCAGCACCCCCCTCGGGGGGTCCTATGGCTACACCTTC.

The V call is TRBV27, the J call TRBJ1-2, with 11 positions matching TRBD1. The V gene end was trimmed by 6 bases and the J gene end by 3 bases; junction bases not matched to a gene: 6. Germline V gene data show CDR1 as MNHEY and CDR2 as SMNVEV (reference sequence). This CDR3 is built from 15 residues. The CDR3 sequence is CASSPGQGAHYGYTF. CDR3 nucleotides: TGTGCCAGCAGCCCCGGACAGGGGGCTCACTATGGCTACACCTTC.